A selection of T cell receptor beta chains follows, all from one sample in a study of cytomegalovirus exposure and HLA in healthy donors. The method was immunoSEQ multiplex PCR; TCRdb's version includes in-frame clones alone and lacks a portion of them. Of hundreds of thousands of clones in the sample, over 65% were seen once. Sequenced: PBMCs. The receptors here all came from a woman aged 55-70 years in good health and CMV-seropositive. Each CDR3 is given with its conserved first and last residue. Each record gives: clone size, V gene, J gene, D gene, CDR3 DNA, CDR3 protein. A D gene is named only where the DNA matches it firmly. Clone size is given for some rows only: seen once, a few or many times, or a class if the clone is expanded.

NA	TRBV5-6	TRBJ2-5	TRBD1	TGTGCCAGCAGCCGGACAGGGGTCCAGGAGACCCAGTACTTC	CASSRTGVQETQYF
NA	TRBV5-1	TRBJ1-1	NA	TGCGCCAGCAGTTTTGGGGGGGGGACTGAAGCTTTCTTT	CASSFGGGTEAFF
NA	TRBV28	TRBJ1-3	NA	TGTGCCAGCAGTTTAGGGGGGGCCCACTTCCTCACCATATATTTT	CASSLGGAHFLTIYF
NA	TRBV30	TRBJ2-6	TRBD1	TGTGCCGCCTCAGGGGGCTTTTCAGGCAACGTCCTGACTTTC	CAASGGFSGNVLTF
once	TRBV4-1	TRBJ2-2	TRBD1	TGCGCCAGCAACCAGGGACAGGGGGCGTTGTACACCGGGGAGCTGTTTTTT	CASNQGQGALYTGELFF
NA	TRBV5-4	TRBJ2-7	TRBD2	TGTGCCAGCAGCACCTTAGCGGGAGGCATTAGCGAGCAGTACTTC	CASSTLAGGISEQYF
NA	TRBV5-1	TRBJ2-1	NA	TGCGCCAGCGCTAGTTATCCGGGAGCAGTCTACAATGAGCAGTTCTTC	CASASYPGAVYNEQFF
NA	TRBV6-5	TRBJ1-2	NA	TGTGCCAGCAGTTACTCGGCAGATTTTAACTATGGCTACACCTTC	CASSYSADFNYGYTF
NA	TRBV9	TRBJ1-1	NA	TGTGCCAGCAGCCGGGAGGGGGAAGCTTTCTTT	CASSREGEAFF
NA	TRBV5-1	TRBJ2-2	NA	TGCGCCAGCAGCCCCCCGAGCCTCGGCACCGGGGAGCTGTTTTTT	CASSPPSLGTGELFF
NA	TRBV11-1	TRBJ2-7	NA	TGTGCCAGCAGCTTGGAGGACAGCGGCGAGCAGTACTTC	CASSLEDSGEQYF
few	TRBV14	TRBJ1-4	TRBD1	TGTGCCAGCAGCTTCCGGACAGGAACTAATGAAAAACTGTTTTTT	CASSFRTGTNEKLFF
NA	TRBV6-1	TRBJ2-2	TRBD2	TGTGCCAGCAGCCTGGGGAGGGGAGGCACCGGGGAGCTGTTTTTT	CASSLGRGGTGELFF
NA	TRBV9	TRBJ1-5	TRBD1	TGTGCCAGCAGCGCCGAACAGGGGGCCCAGCCCCAGCATTTT	CASSAEQGAQPQHF
NA	TRBV6-5	TRBJ2-7	TRBD2	TGTGCCAGCAGTTACGGGGAGCGGGGGGTTTACGAGCAGTACTTC	CASSYGERGVYEQYF
NA	TRBV5-1	TRBJ2-5	TRBD1	TGCGCCAGCAGCCTACAACCGGACAGGGGTATAGAGACCCAGTACTTC	CASSLQPDRGIETQYF
NA	TRBV19	TRBJ2-7	TRBD1	TGTGCCAGCCGGGGACAGGGCGTTTACGAGCAGTACTTC	CASRGQGVYEQYF
NA	TRBV2	TRBJ1-2	TRBD1	TGTGCCAGCAGTGAAGGACAACGACAGGGAGGAGGTGGCTACACCTTC	CASSEGQRQGGGGYTF
NA	TRBV5-1	TRBJ2-3	NA	TGCGCCAGCAGCCCCCGCGGAAGCACAGATACGCAGTATTTT	CASSPRGSTDTQYF
NA	TRBV19	TRBJ1-1	TRBD1	TGTGCCAGTAGTACAAAAAGACAGGGATTCGCGAGCACTGAAGCTTTCTTT	CASSTKRQGFASTEAFF
NA	TRBV7-9	TRBJ1-2	TRBD1	TGTGCCAGCAGCTTCGGAGGACAGGGTCATGGCTACACCTTC	CASSFGGQGHGYTF
NA	TRBV18	TRBJ1-1	NA	TGTGCCAGCTTAGAGGGCACACCGAACACTGAAGCTTTCTTT	CASLEGTPNTEAFF
NA	TRBV5-1	TRBJ2-3	NA	TGCGCCAGCACCCTCGGCGGGGTTAGCACAGATACGCAGTATTTT	CASTLGGVSTDTQYF
NA	TRBV5-1	TRBJ1-1	TRBD1	TGCGCCAGCAGCGGAGCCGGACAGGGAATGAACACTGAAGCTTTCTTT	CASSGAGQGMNTEAFF
few	TRBV29-1	TRBJ2-7	TRBD1	TGCAGCGTTTCGGGACAGAACTACGAGCAGTACTTC	CSVSGQNYEQYF
NA	TRBV11-2	TRBJ1-2	TRBD1	TGTGCCAGCAGCTTAGAGAGGGGGCTTGGGAATGGCTACACCTTC	CASSLERGLGNGYTF
NA	TRBV7-8	TRBJ1-1	NA	TGTGCCAGCAGCCGTTCTAGGGGGACCACTGAAGCTTTCTTT	CASSRSRGTTEAFF
few	TRBV6-5	TRBJ1-4	NA	TGTGCCATCGGCAGGGTTAGAAATGAAAAACTGTTTTTT	CAIGRVRNEKLFF
once	TRBV6-1	TRBJ1-5	NA	TGTGCCAGCAGTGTTAGGGGGACGAGCAATCAGCCCCAGCATTTT	CASSVRGTSNQPQHF
NA	TRBV28	TRBJ1-1	NA	TGTGCCAGCAGACTTCGACAAACTGAAGCTTTCTTT	CASRLRQTEAFF
NA	TRBV19	TRBJ2-7	TRBD2	TGTGCCAGTAGTCCGCGAGGAGTTGGGGGGGGATACGAGCAGTACTTC	CASSPRGVGGGYEQYF
NA	TRBV27	TRBJ1-5	NA	TGTGCCAGCAGTTCGAGTCAAGGGGCAAATCAGCCCCAGCATTTT	CASSSSQGANQPQHF
NA	TRBV5-1	TRBJ1-5	NA	TGCGCCAGCAGCTTGGGGCAGTCCGGGAATCAGCCCCAGCATTTT	CASSLGQSGNQPQHF
NA	TRBV6-1	TRBJ1-1	NA	TGTGCCAGCGCTAGGAGAGCCGACACTGAAGCTTTCTTT	CASARRADTEAFF
NA	TRBV11-3	TRBJ2-7	NA	TGTGCCAGCATCAAGGACACAGGCGAGCAGTACTTC	CASIKDTGEQYF
NA	TRBV7-9	TRBJ2-7	NA	TGTGCCAGCATCAAGGAGAAACCGCACGAGCAGTACTTC	CASIKEKPHEQYF
NA	TRBV19	TRBJ1-6	TRBD1	TGTGCCAGTAGTGCCCTCAACAGGGGGCGATCACCCCTCCACTTT	CASSALNRGRSPLHF
NA	TRBV5-1	TRBJ1-4	NA	TGCGCCAGCAGCTTGGCCGCGGGGGTTGGTGAAAAACTGTTTTTT	CASSLAAGVGEKLFF
once	TRBV25-1	TRBJ1-2	TRBD1	TGTGCCAGCAGTCGGACAGGGCCGGATGGCTACACCTTC	CASSRTGPDGYTF
NA	TRBV9	TRBJ2-1	TRBD1	TGTGCCAGCAGCGTGACAGGGGGCGCGGGGACCAATGAGCAGTTCTTC	CASSVTGGAGTNEQFF
NA	TRBV5-5	TRBJ1-4	TRBD1	TGTGCCAGCAGAACCGGGACAGGGCTCGCGGAGTGGGAAAAACTGTTTTTT	CASRTGTGLAEWEKLFF
NA	TRBV30	TRBJ2-7	TRBD2	TGTGCCTGGAGTAAGATGAAGGTAGCGGGAGGGCCTTACGAGCAGTACTTC	CAWSKMKVAGGPYEQYF
NA	TRBV5-1	TRBJ2-5	TRBD2	TGCGCCAGCAGCTTGGCCTGGGGGGGTTCCCCCCAAGAGACCCAGTACTTC	CASSLAWGGSPQETQYF
NA	TRBV30	TRBJ1-2	TRBD1	TGTGCCTCGTGGACAGGGCCAATGAGGTATGGCTACACCTTC	CASWTGPMRYGYTF
NA	TRBV28	TRBJ1-2	NA	TGTGCCAGCAGGCCTGCAGGCTTGGACTATGGCTACACCTTC	CASRPAGLDYGYTF
few	TRBV5-6	TRBJ1-5	TRBD1	TGTGCCAGCAGCTTTGGGGACAGGGGGTGGAATCAGCCCCAGCATTTT	CASSFGDRGWNQPQHF
NA	TRBV5-8	TRBJ2-1	NA	TGTGCCAGCAGCTTGGGAAGCTTGTACAATGAGCAGTTCTTC	CASSLGSLYNEQFF
NA	TRBV5-4	TRBJ2-5	NA	TGTGCCAGCAGCTTAGGATCCGGGAGTCAAGAGACCCAGTACTTC	CASSLGSGSQETQYF
NA	TRBV7-2	TRBJ2-1	NA	TGTGCCAGCAGCTTGGGGACTGGGTCCTACAATGAGCAGTTCTTC	CASSLGTGSYNEQFF
NA	TRBV15	TRBJ2-1	TRBD1	TGTGCCACCAGCCGAAACGACGGGACAGCCTACAATGAGCAGTTCTTC	CATSRNDGTAYNEQFF
few	TRBV2	TRBJ2-7	TRBD2	TGTGCCAGCTCGGGACTAGTCGCTTACGAGCAGTACTTC	CASSGLVAYEQYF